These T cell receptor beta chains were read from a single sample in a study of graft-versus-host responses after intestinal transplantation. Profiling relied on immunoSEQ multiplex PCR, and the TCRdb table lists in-frame clones only, not all of them. The table has approximately 88,000 clones, over 90% seen once. Their recognized antigens are unknown. The sample was unstimulated CD4+ T cells sorted from spleen or lymph node cells, taken before transplant. These receptors all come from a human donor who was the organ donor for an intestinal transplant. CDR3s include the opening cysteine and the closing phenylalanine or tryptophan. The D gene is left open where the match is weak. Only some rows state a clone size, as once, few, many or a class for expanded clones.

v_call: TRBV11-2; clone_size: .; d_call: .; j_call: TRBJ2-3; cdr3_nt: TGTGCCAGCAGCTTTCGTAGCGGCATTAGCACAGATACGCAGTATTTT; cdr3_aa: CASSFRSGISTDTQYF
v_call: TRBV27; clone_size: .; d_call: .; j_call: TRBJ2-5; cdr3_nt: TGTGCCAGCAGTTCTAAGACAGGACAAGAGACCCAGTACTTC; cdr3_aa: CASSSKTGQETQYF
v_call: TRBV20-1; clone_size: few; d_call: .; j_call: TRBJ2-3; cdr3_nt: TGCAGTGCTAGAGGTCCAGATACGCAGTATTTT; cdr3_aa: CSARGPDTQYF
v_call: TRBV27; clone_size: .; d_call: .; j_call: TRBJ2-7; cdr3_nt: TGTGCCAGCAGTTTAAGGGGGTTCTACTACGAGCAGTACTTC; cdr3_aa: CASSLRGFYYEQYF
v_call: TRBV27; clone_size: .; d_call: .; j_call: TRBJ1-2; cdr3_nt: TGTGCCAGCAGTTTGGACGGAAAAGGTGGCTACACCTTC; cdr3_aa: CASSLDGKGGYTF
v_call: TRBV29-1; clone_size: .; d_call: .; j_call: TRBJ1-4; cdr3_nt: TGCAGCGTTGTCGAGGGGAGTGATGAAAAACTGTTTTTT; cdr3_aa: CSVVEGSDEKLFF
v_call: TRBV19; clone_size: .; d_call: .; j_call: TRBJ1-6; cdr3_nt: TGTGCCAGTTCCCACCACCGGGACGGGTCTAATTCACCCCTCCACTTT; cdr3_aa: CASSHHRDGSNSPLHF
v_call: TRBV7-8; clone_size: .; d_call: .; j_call: TRBJ2-7; cdr3_nt: TGTGCCAGCAGCTTTGGCTCCTACGAGCAGTACTTC; cdr3_aa: CASSFGSYEQYF
v_call: TRBV2; clone_size: .; d_call: .; j_call: TRBJ2-5; cdr3_nt: TGTGCCAGCTCCCAAGAGACCCAGTACTTC; cdr3_aa: CASSQETQYF
v_call: TRBV7-2; clone_size: .; d_call: .; j_call: TRBJ2-5; cdr3_nt: TGTGCCAGCAGCCCGCAGAGGGGCCCCGAGACCCAGTACTTC; cdr3_aa: CASSPQRGPETQYF
v_call: TRBV9; clone_size: .; d_call: TRBD2; j_call: TRBJ2-1; cdr3_nt: TGTGCCAGCAGCGTCTCTAGCGGGGGGCTCATGGAGCAGTTCTTC; cdr3_aa: CASSVSSGGLMEQFF
v_call: TRBV7-3; clone_size: .; d_call: .; j_call: TRBJ2-3; cdr3_nt: TGTGCCAGCAGCTTAATCGGGGCAGATACGCAGTATTTT; cdr3_aa: CASSLIGADTQYF
v_call: TRBV4-3; clone_size: .; d_call: .; j_call: TRBJ2-3; cdr3_nt: TGCGCCAGCAGCCAAGATGTAGGGACAGATACGCAGTATTTT; cdr3_aa: CASSQDVGTDTQYF
v_call: TRBV2; clone_size: .; d_call: .; j_call: TRBJ2-5; cdr3_nt: TGTGCCAGCAGTGGGGGGTACAGGGGAGGAGAGACCCAGTACTTC; cdr3_aa: CASSGGYRGGETQYF
v_call: TRBV11-2; clone_size: .; d_call: .; j_call: TRBJ1-4; cdr3_nt: TGTGCCAGCAGCCCCTTTGGGCAGAACAATGAAAAACTGTTTTTT; cdr3_aa: CASSPFGQNNEKLFF
v_call: TRBV11-3; clone_size: .; d_call: .; j_call: TRBJ2-7; cdr3_nt: TGTGCCAGCAGCCCGGAACCCGGGGCGAACGAGCAGTACTTC; cdr3_aa: CASSPEPGANEQYF
v_call: TRBV11-2; clone_size: .; d_call: TRBD1; j_call: TRBJ2-7; cdr3_nt: TGTGCCAGCAGCCCTGGGACAGGTGTAACCTACGAGCAGTACTTC; cdr3_aa: CASSPGTGVTYEQYF
v_call: TRBV2; clone_size: .; d_call: .; j_call: TRBJ1-1; cdr3_nt: TGTGCGGGGGAGCGGAACACTGAAGCTTTCTTT; cdr3_aa: CAGERNTEAFF
v_call: TRBV30; clone_size: .; d_call: .; j_call: TRBJ1-6; cdr3_nt: TGTGCCTGGAGTGTGGGGCGGATCTCTGATTCACCCCTCCACTTT; cdr3_aa: CAWSVGRISDSPLHF
v_call: TRBV5-1; clone_size: .; d_call: .; j_call: TRBJ2-5; cdr3_nt: TGCGCCAGCAGCTTGGCCCCCGGGCCCCGGGAGACCCAGTACTTC; cdr3_aa: CASSLAPGPRETQYF
v_call: TRBV19; clone_size: .; d_call: TRBD1; j_call: TRBJ2-5; cdr3_nt: TGTGCCAGTAGTGCTCGGGACAGGGTAGAGACCCAGTACTTC; cdr3_aa: CASSARDRVETQYF
v_call: TRBV6-5; clone_size: .; d_call: .; j_call: TRBJ2-6; cdr3_nt: TGTGCCAGCAGCAGAACAGGGTCTGGGGCCAACGTCCTGACTTTC; cdr3_aa: CASSRTGSGANVLTF
v_call: TRBV5-1; clone_size: .; d_call: TRBD2; j_call: TRBJ2-5; cdr3_nt: TGCGCCAGCAGCGTGGAGTGGGCGGGGGGGCGAGAGACCCAGTACTTC; cdr3_aa: CASSVEWAGGRETQYF